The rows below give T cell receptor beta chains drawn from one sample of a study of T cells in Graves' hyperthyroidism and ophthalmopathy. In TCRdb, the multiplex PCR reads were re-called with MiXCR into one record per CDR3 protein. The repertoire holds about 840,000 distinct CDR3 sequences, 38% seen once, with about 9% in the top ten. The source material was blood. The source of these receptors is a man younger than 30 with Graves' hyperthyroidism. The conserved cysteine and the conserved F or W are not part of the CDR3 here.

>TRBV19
ASSLSDADYEQY
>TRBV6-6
ASTPSATQGYT
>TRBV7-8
ASSLRASGSTGELF
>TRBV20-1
SARAQGDTEAF
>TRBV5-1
ASSSTGSGWNSPLH
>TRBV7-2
ASSLWWRGHISEQY
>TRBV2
ASLGGNQPQH
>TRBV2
ASREGSYTGELF
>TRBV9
ASSVAGTGADEQY
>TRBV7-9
ASSIGQGDNQPQH
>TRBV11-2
ASSPTTGANTEAF
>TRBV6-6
ASSATGGRNTIY